This T cell receptor (beta chain) was sequenced during a study of PD-L1 blockade in urothelial cancer. About the study: Across blood samples, T cells had a median count of roughly 140,000.

Time point reported: peripheral blood 6 weeks after treatment start. Method: immunoSEQ multiplex PCR; TCRdb's copy keeps in-frame clones and lacks some. The sample records 24,000 or so clones, 82% being singletons. The CDR3 extends over 15 amino acids. Trimming cost V 7 bases and J 2 bases, with 18 bases left between them. Germline V gene data show CDR1 as SEHNR and CDR2 as FQNEAQ (reference sequence). The gene calls are TRBV7-9 and TRBJ2-7; a possible D gene is TRBD2 (6 bases). The sample consisted of PBMCs, taken around atezolizumab (anti-PD-L1) treatment. The TCR sequence derives from a man in his 70s with urothelial cancer. The CDR3 sequence is CASTPPEGEAYEQYF. The CDR3 nucleotides read TGTGCCAGCACCCCCCCGGAGGGAGAGGCCTACGAGCAGTACTTC.